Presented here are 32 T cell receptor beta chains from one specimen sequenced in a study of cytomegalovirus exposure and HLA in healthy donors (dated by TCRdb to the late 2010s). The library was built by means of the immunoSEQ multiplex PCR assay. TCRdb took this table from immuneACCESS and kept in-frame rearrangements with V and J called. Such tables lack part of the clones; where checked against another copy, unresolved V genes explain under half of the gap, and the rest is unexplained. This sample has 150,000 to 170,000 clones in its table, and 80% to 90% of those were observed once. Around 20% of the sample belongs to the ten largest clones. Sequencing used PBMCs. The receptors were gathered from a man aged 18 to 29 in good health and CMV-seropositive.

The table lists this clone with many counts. CDR3 bases: TGTGCCAGCAGTCCCTCGGACAATCCCTACGAGCAGTACTTC. It translates to CASSPSDNPYEQYF. The V call is TRBV6-6, the J call TRBJ2-7; tentatively, D is TRBD1 (5 bases). Trimming took 5 bases from V and 2 from J, leaving 13 bases between them. The germline CDR1 and CDR2 sequences are MNHNY and SVGAGI (reference sequence). This CDR3 comprises 14 residues.

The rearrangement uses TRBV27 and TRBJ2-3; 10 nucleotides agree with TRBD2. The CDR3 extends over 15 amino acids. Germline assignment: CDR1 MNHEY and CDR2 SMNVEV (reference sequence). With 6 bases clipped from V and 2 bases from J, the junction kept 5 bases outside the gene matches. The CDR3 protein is CASRVAGGYTDTQYF. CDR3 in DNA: TGTGCCAGCAGGGTAGCGGGGGGCTACACAGATACGCAGTATTTT.

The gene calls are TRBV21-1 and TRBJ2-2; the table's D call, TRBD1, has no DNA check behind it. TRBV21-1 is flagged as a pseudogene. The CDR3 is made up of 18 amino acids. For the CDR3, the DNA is TGTGCCAGCAGCAAGGTTTCGATTACAGGGTTGAACACCGGGGAGCTGTTTTTT. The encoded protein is CASSKVSITGLNTGELFF.

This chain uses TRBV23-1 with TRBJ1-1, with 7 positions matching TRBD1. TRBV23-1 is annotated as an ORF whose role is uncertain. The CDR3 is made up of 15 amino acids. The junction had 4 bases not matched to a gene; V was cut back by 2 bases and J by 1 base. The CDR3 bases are TGCGCCAGCAGTCAAGAGGGGGACAGGAACACTGAAGCTTTCTTT. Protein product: CASSQEGDRNTEAFF.

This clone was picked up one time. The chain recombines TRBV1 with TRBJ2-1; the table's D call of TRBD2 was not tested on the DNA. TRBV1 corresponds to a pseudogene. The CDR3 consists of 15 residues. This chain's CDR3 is CTSSLLAGGFNEQFF. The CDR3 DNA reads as TGCACCAGCAGCTTACTAGCGGGGGGATTCAATGAGCAGTTCTTC.

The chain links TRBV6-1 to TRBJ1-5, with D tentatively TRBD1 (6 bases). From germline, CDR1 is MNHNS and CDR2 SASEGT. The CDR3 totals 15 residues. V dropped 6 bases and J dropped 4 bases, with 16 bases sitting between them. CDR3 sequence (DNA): TGTGCCAGCAGCGCGACAGGTGGGACGAATCAGCCCCAGCATTTT. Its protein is CASSATGGTNQPQHF.

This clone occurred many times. The chain's CDR3 is CASSMTGTYNEQFF. The DNA for the CDR3 is TGTGCCAGTAGTATGACAGGGACTTACAATGAGCAGTTCTTC. V gene TRBV19 combines with J gene TRBJ2-1; D possibly corresponds to TRBD1 (7 bases). The CDR3 runs 14 residues. V lost 3 bases and J lost 4, with 10 bases in between. Germline V lookup: CDR1 LNHDA, CDR2 SQIVND (reference sequence).

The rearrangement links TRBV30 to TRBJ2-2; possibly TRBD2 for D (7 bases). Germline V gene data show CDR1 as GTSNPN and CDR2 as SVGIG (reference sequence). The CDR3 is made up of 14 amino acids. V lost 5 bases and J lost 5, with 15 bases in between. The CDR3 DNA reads TGTGCCTGGGCCCGGGGGGCGATTACCGGGGAGCTGTTTTTT. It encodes CAWARGAITGELFF.

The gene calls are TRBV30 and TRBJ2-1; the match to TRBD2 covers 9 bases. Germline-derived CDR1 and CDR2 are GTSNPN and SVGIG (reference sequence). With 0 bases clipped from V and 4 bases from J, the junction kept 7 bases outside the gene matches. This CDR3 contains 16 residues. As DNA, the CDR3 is TGTGCCTGGAGTGTAGAGGGTCTAGCGGGGTACAATGAGCAGTTCTTC. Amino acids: CAWSVEGLAGYNEQFF.

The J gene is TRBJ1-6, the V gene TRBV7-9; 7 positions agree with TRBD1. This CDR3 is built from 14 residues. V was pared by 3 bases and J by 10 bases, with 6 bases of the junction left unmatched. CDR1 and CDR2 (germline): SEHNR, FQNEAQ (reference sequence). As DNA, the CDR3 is TGTGCCAGCAGCTTGACAGGGTACGAATCACCCCTCCACTTT. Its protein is CASSLTGYESPLHF. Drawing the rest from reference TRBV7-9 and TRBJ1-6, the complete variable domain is DTGVSQNPRHKITKRGQNVTFRCDPISEHNRLYWYRQTLGQGPEFLTYFQNEAQLEKSRLLSDRFSAERPKGSFSTLEIQRTEQGDSAMYLCASSLTGYESPLHFGNGTRLTVT.

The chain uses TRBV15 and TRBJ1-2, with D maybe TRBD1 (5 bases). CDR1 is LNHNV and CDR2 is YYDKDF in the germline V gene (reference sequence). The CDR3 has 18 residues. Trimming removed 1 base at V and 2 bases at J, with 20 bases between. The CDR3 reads CATSRGRGTATQNYGYTF. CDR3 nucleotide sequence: TGTGCCACCAGCAGAGGGAGGGGTACAGCGACACAGAACTATGGCTACACCTTC.

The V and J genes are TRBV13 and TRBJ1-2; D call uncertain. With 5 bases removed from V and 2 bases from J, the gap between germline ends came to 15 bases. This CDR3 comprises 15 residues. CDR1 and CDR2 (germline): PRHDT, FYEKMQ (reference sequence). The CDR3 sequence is CASSPPHAGNYGYTF. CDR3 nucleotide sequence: TGTGCCAGCAGCCCCCCCCATGCGGGGAACTATGGCTACACCTTC.

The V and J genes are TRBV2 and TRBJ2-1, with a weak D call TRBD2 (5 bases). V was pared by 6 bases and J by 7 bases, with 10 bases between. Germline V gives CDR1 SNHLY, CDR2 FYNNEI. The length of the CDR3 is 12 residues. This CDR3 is CASSLLGNEQFF. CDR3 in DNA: TGTGCCAGCAGCCTACTAGGAAATGAGCAGTTCTTC.

CDR3 protein: CASSDGQSGNEQFF. CDR3 coding DNA: TGTGCCAGCAGCGACGGACAGTCGGGCAATGAGCAGTTCTTC. This rearrangement joins TRBV9 to TRBJ2-1; a weak D match, TRBD1 (6 bases). Deletions cut 3 bases from V and 6 bases from J, with 13 bases between. The length of the CDR3 is 14 residues. CDR1 SGDLS and CDR2 YYNGEE come from the germline V gene.

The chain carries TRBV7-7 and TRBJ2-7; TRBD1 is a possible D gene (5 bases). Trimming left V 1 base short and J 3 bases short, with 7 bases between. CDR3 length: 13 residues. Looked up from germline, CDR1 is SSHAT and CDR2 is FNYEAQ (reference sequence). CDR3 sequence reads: CASSLDRNYEQYF. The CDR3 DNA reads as TGTGCCAGCAGCTTAGACAGGAACTACGAGCAGTACTTC.

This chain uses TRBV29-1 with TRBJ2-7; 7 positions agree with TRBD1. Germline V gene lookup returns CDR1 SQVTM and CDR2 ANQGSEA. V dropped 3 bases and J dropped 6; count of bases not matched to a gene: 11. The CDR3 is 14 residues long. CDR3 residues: CSVDPPGTVGEQYF. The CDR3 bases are TGCAGCGTTGACCCCCCCGGGACAGTAGGCGAGCAGTACTTC.

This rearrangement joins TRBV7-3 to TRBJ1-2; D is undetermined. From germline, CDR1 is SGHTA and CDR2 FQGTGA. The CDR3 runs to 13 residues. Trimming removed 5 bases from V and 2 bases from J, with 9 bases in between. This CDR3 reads CASSPEPNYGYTF. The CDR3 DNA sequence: TGTGCCAGCAGCCCGGAGCCGAACTATGGCTACACCTTC.

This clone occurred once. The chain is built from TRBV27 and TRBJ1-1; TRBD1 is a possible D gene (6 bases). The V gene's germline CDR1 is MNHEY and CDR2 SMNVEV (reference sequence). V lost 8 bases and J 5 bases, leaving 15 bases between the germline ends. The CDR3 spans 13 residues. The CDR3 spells CASRSQGWTEAFF. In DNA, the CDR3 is TGTGCCAGCCGTTCTCAGGGGTGGACTGAAGCTTTCTTT.

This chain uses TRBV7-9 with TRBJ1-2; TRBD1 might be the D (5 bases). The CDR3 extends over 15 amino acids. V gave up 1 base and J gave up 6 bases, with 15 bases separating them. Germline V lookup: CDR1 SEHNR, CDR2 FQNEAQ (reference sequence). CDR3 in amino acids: CASSLDVGRVDGYTF. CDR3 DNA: TGTGCCAGCAGCTTAGACGTTGGCAGGGTTGATGGCTACACCTTC.

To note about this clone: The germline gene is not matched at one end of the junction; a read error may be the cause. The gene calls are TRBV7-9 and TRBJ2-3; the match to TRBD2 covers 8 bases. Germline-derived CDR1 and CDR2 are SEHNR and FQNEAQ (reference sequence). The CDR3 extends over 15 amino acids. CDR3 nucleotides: TGTGCCAGCAGCCCTGGGGGCGGGAGGACTTCCGCGGTCTTTTTT. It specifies CASSPGGGRTSAVFF.

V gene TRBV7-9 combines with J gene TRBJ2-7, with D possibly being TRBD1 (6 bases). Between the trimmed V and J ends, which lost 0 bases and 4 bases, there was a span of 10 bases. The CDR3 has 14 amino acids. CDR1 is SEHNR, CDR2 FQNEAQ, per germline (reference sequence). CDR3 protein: CASSLASRGYEQYF. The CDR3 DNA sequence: TGTGCCAGCAGCTTAGCCTCCAGGGGTTACGAGCAGTACTTC.

The CDR3: CASSIVGAEANYGYTF. Here the CDR3 DNA reads TGTGCCAGTAGTATAGTTGGGGCCGAAGCTAACTATGGCTACACCTTC. The V gene is TRBV19, the J gene TRBJ1-2, with TRBD1 as a possible D gene (5 bases). In germline, CDR1 is LNHDA, CDR2 SQIVND (reference sequence). The CDR3 sequence is 16 residues long. V dropped 1 base and J dropped 0 bases, with 12 bases sitting between them.

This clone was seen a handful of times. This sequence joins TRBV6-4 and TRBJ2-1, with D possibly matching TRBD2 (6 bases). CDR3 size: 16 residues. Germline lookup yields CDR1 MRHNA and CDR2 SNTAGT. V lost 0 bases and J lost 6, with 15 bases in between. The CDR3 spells CASSDSELAAVNEQFF. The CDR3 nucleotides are TGTGCCAGCAGTGACTCTGAACTAGCCGCCGTCAATGAGCAGTTCTTC.

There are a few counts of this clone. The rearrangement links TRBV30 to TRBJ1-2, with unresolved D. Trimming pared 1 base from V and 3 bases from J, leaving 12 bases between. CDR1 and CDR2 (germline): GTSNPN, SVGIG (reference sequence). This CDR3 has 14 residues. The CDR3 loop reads CAWSARGVHYGYTF. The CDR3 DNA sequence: TGTGCCTGGAGTGCCCGCGGAGTTCACTATGGCTACACCTTC. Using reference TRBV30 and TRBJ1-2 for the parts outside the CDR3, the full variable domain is SQTIHQWPATLVQPVGSPLSLECTVEGTSNPNLYWYRQAAGRGLQLLFYSVGIGQISSEVPQNLSASRPQDRQFILSSKKLLLSDSGFYLCAWSARGVHYGYTFGSGTRLTVV.

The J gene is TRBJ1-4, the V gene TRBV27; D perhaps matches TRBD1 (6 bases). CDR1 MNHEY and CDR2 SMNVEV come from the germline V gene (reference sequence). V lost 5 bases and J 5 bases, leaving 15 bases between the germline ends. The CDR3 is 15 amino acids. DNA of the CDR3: TGTGCCAGCAGTCCCTCGGGACAACCCAATGAAAAACTGTTTTTT. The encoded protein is CASSPSGQPNEKLFF.

The CDR3 DNA sequence: TGTGCCAGCAGCTTACAGAGCGGCCCTTACAATGAGCAGTTCTTC. It translates to CASSLQSGPYNEQFF. This chain joins TRBV7-2 and TRBJ2-1, with D maybe TRBD2 (5 bases). Deletions cut 2 bases from V and 4 bases from J, with 12 bases between. The CDR3 spans 15 residues. CDR1 SGHTA and CDR2 FQGNSA come from the germline V gene.

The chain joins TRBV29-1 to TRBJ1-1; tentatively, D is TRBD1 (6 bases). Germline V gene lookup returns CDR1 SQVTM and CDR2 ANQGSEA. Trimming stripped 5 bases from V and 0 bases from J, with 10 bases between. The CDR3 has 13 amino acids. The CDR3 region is CSVRRGMNTEAFF. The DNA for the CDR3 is TGCAGCGTTCGCAGGGGAATGAACACTGAAGCTTTCTTT.

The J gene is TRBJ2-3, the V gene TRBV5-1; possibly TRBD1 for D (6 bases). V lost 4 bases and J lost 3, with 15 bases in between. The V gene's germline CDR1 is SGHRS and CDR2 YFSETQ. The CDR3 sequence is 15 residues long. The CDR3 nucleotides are TGCGCCAGCAGCCCGAACAGGGTCAGGACAGATACGCAGTATTTT. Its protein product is CASSPNRVRTDTQYF.

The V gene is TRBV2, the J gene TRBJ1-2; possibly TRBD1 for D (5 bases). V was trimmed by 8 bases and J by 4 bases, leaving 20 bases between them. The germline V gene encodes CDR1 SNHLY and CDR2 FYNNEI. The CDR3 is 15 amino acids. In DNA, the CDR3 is TGTGCCAGCGCAGAAGGGGATGGTTTCGTCTATGGCTACACCTTC. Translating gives CASAEGDGFVYGYTF.

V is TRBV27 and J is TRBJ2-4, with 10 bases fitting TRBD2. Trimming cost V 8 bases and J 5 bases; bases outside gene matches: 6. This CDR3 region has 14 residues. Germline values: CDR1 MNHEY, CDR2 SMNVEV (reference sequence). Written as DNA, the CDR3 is TGTGCCAGCTCTAGCGGGAGCCTCGAAAACATTCAGTACTTC. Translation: CASSSGSLENIQYF.

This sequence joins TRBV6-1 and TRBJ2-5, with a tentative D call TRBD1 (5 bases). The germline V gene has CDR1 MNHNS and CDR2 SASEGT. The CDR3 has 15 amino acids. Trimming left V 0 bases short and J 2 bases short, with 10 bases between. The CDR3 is CASSEARTGQETQYF. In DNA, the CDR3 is TGTGCCAGCAGTGAAGCGCGCACAGGTCAAGAGACCCAGTACTTC.

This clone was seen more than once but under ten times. CDR3 amino acids: CASNRQASNQPQHF. The CDR3 nucleotides read TGTGCCAGCAACCGACAGGCTAGCAATCAGCCCCAGCATTTT. The chain joins TRBV2 to TRBJ1-5; D may be TRBD1 (6 bases). The CDR3 runs to 14 residues. The ends were cut back, 7 bases at V and 0 bases at J, with 10 bases in the middle. Germline V gives CDR1 SNHLY, CDR2 FYNNEI.